This TCR beta chain was identified in a study of blood T cell repertoires in COVID-19. Study at large: T cells, B-cell-depleted T cells, or PBMCs supplied cDNA or gDNA.

This clone has more than one count but fewer than ten. The protocol was immunoSEQ multiplex PCR, while the TCRdb copy is restricted to in-frame clones and leaves out a portion. The repertoire holds hundreds of thousands of clones, with around 80% as singletons. The CDR3 is 13 amino acids. The sequence was collected from a man in his forties who had been exposed to COVID-19. The sequencing sample was made of PBMCs or T cells enriched from blood (not recorded which). The chain uses TRBV21-1 and TRBJ1-1; the tabulated D call, TRBD1, remains unverified against the DNA. TRBV21-1 is a pseudogene segment. CDR3 residues: CASSSRVCTEAFF. CDR3 nucleotide sequence: TGTGCCAGCAGCAGCAGGGTTTGCACTGAAGCTTTCTTT.